These T cell receptor beta chains were read from a single sample in a study of identical twins. TCRdb ran MiXCR on the 5' RACE reads and lists one entry per CDR3 protein. The sample holds 1,800,000 or so distinct CDR3 sequences, 25% to 35% seen once. The source material was cord blood. The receptors were sampled from a newborn girl in good health. The CDR3 runs from the conserved cysteine through the conserved F or W. The D gene is left open where the match is weak. Only some rows state a clone size, as once, few, many or a class for expanded clones.

D gene,clone size,V gene,J gene,CDR3 DNA,CDR3 protein
-,few,TRBV21-1,TRBJ1-2,TGTGCCAGCTTCTACCACCCGGGACAGGGTATCTATGGCTACACCTTC,CASFYHPGQGIYGYTF
TRBD2,few,TRBV14,TRBJ2-1,TGTGCCAGCAGCGAAGGACTAGCGGACTACAATGAGCAGTTCTTC,CASSEGLADYNEQFF
-,-,TRBV15,TRBJ2-1,TGTGCCACCAGCAGTAACAATGAGCAGTTCTTC,CATSSNNEQFF
-,-,TRBV27,TRBJ2-4,TGTGCCAGCAGTAACGGACAAGGGCTACCGTACTTC,CASSNGQGLPYF
TRBD1,-,TRBV20-1,TRBJ1-2,TGCAGTGCTCCCCGGACAGGGTATGCCTATGGCTACACCTTC,CSAPRTGYAYGYTF
-,-,TRBV6-5,TRBJ1-4,TGTGCCAGCAGTTGGTCTACTACCAGGGCCCCAAATGAAAAACTGTTTTTT,CASSWSTTRAPNEKLFF
-,-,TRBV27,TRBJ2-3,TGTGCCAGCAGTGACGGGGTCGGGACAGATACGCAGTATTTT,CASSDGVGTDTQYF
-,few,TRBV14,TRBJ2-6,TGTGCCAGCAGCAAGCCGGGTTACTCTGGGGCCAACGTCCTGACTTTC,CASSKPGYSGANVLTF
-,few,TRBV20-1,TRBJ2-5,TGCAGTGCTAGGCACCACTACCAAGAGACCCAGTACTTC,CSARHHYQETQYF
-,-,TRBV20-1,TRBJ2-4,TGCAGTGCCACCCGGGGTGAACTAGCCAAAAACATTCAGTACTTC,CSATRGELAKNIQYF
-,few,TRBV27,TRBJ2-5,TGTGCCACCGACCAGGGCGGGACCCAGTACTTC,CATDQGGTQYF
TRBD2,-,TRBV10-3,TRBJ2-2,TGTGCCATCAGTGAGGGACTAGCGGGGTACACCGGGGAGCTGTTTTTT,CAISEGLAGYTGELFF
TRBD2,few,TRBV7-2,TRBJ2-7,TGTGCCAGCAGCGCCAACAAGATCGGACTAGCGGATTCCTACGAGCAGTACTTC,CASSANKIGLADSYEQYF
-,-,TRBV12-3/TRBV12-4,TRBJ2-3,TGTGCCAGCAGCTACCGGGCTTTAGCAGATACGCAGTATTTT,CASSYRALADTQYF
TRBD2,-,TRBV12-3/TRBV12-4,TRBJ2-1,TGTGCCAGCAGGCCTATGGCGGGAGGGCTCTATGAGCAGTTCTTC,CASRPMAGGLYEQFF
-,-,TRBV20-1,TRBJ1-1,TGCAGTGCTACTTCCCGACAGGCTGCTAGTGGAGCTTTCTTT,CSATSRQAASGAFF
TRBD1,-,TRBV2,TRBJ1-5,TGTGCCAGCAGTCCGGACAGGACCTTGCATCAGCCCCAGCATTTT,CASSPDRTLHQPQHF
-,-,TRBV20-1,TRBJ1-1,TGCAGTGCTAGAGAGGGCAGGGCGAACACTGAAGCTTTCTTT,CSAREGRANTEAFF
-,few,TRBV28,TRBJ2-3,TGTGCCAGCAGTCCCCTCCTAGGGCTAGATACGCAGTATTTT,CASSPLLGLDTQYF
-,few,TRBV11-2,TRBJ1-2,TGTGCCAGCAGCTTAGAAGGGGCCCCAGGGGGCTACACCTTC,CASSLEGAPGGYTF
TRBD1,-,TRBV12-3/TRBV12-4,TRBJ2-5,TGTGCCAGCAGCAGATCGACAGGGGGTGAGACCCAGTACTTC,CASSRSTGGETQYF
TRBD2,-,TRBV5-5,TRBJ2-5,TGTGCCAGCAGCGGCCAAGGACTAGCAGGGAATGAGCAGTACTTC,CASSGQGLAGNEQYF
-,-,TRBV10-3,TRBJ2-3,TGTGCCATCAAAGCGCCTTCTGGCACAGATACGCAGTATTTT,CAIKAPSGTDTQYF
TRBD2,few,TRBV27,TRBJ2-1,TGTGCCAGCAGTCCCACACTAGCGGGGGGTCCTTCCTCCTACAATGAGCAGTTCTTC,CASSPTLAGGPSSYNEQFF
-,few,TRBV13,TRBJ1-4,TGTGCCAGCCGTCAAGGCTTTAATGAAAAACTGTTTTTT,CASRQGFNEKLFF
TRBD2,-,TRBV3-1,TRBJ2-7,TGTGCCAGCAGCCAAGGACTAGCTCTTCTGAACGAGCAGTACTTC,CASSQGLALLNEQYF
-,-,TRBV5-1,TRBJ1-3,TGCGCCAGCAGCTTGGGGGACGGAGGAAACACCATATATTTT,CASSLGDGGNTIYF
-,once,TRBV9,TRBJ2-3,TGTGCCAGCAGCAAGTGGGGGGGGGCCACAGATACGCAGTATTTT,CASSKWGGATDTQYF
-,-,TRBV28,TRBJ1-6,TGTGCCAGCAGTCACGGCAGCGCGTCGTATAATTCACCCCTCCACTTT,CASSHGSASYNSPLHF
-,-,TRBV25-1,TRBJ1-1,TGTGCCAGCAGTATGGCAGGGGCCACGAACACTGAAGCTTTCTTT,CASSMAGATNTEAFF
-,many,TRBV10-3,TRBJ2-1,TGTGCCATCAGTGGATTGGAGGGAGATGAGCAGTTCTTC,CAISGLEGDEQFF
TRBD2,few,TRBV5-1,TRBJ2-5,TGCGCCAGCAATGACGGGGGGAGACAAGAGACCCAGTACTTC,CASNDGGRQETQYF
TRBD2,-,TRBV6-1,TRBJ2-7,TGTGCCAGCAGTCCAGCGGGAGGGCCGTACGAGCAGTACTTC,CASSPAGGPYEQYF
-,few,TRBV4-1,TRBJ1-5,TGCGCCAGCAGCCAGGGGTTTGGTCAGCCCCAGCATTTT,CASSQGFGQPQHF
TRBD1,-,TRBV18,TRBJ2-3,TGTGCCAGCTCCCGAACCGGGACAGGGGGCTGGGATACGCAGTATTTT,CASSRTGTGGWDTQYF
TRBD2,few,TRBV6-1,TRBJ2-1,TGTGCCAGCAGTGGTCCCCGTGGAGCGGGGGGGTTCCACAATGAGCAGTTCTTC,CASSGPRGAGGFHNEQFF
-,-,TRBV24-1,TRBJ2-1,TGTGCCACCAGTGGCCTCGTCAGTAAGAGCTCCTACAATGAGCAGTTCTTC,CATSGLVSKSSYNEQFF
TRBD1,few,TRBV28,TRBJ2-7,TGTGCCAGCAGACCGACAGGGTCCGCCTACGAGCAGTACTTC,CASRPTGSAYEQYF
TRBD1,-,TRBV6-1,TRBJ2-3,TGTGCCAGCAGTAAGCGGACAGGGTTTAGCACAGATACGCAGTATTTT,CASSKRTGFSTDTQYF
-,-,TRBV5-1,TRBJ1-6,TGCGCCAGCAGCTTTAGCCAGAGCTCCTATAATTCACCCCTCCACTTT,CASSFSQSSYNSPLHF
-,few,TRBV10-3,TRBJ2-2,TGTGCCATCCCCTCCCGTGCGACGGACACCGGGGAGCTGTTTTTT,CAIPSRATDTGELFF